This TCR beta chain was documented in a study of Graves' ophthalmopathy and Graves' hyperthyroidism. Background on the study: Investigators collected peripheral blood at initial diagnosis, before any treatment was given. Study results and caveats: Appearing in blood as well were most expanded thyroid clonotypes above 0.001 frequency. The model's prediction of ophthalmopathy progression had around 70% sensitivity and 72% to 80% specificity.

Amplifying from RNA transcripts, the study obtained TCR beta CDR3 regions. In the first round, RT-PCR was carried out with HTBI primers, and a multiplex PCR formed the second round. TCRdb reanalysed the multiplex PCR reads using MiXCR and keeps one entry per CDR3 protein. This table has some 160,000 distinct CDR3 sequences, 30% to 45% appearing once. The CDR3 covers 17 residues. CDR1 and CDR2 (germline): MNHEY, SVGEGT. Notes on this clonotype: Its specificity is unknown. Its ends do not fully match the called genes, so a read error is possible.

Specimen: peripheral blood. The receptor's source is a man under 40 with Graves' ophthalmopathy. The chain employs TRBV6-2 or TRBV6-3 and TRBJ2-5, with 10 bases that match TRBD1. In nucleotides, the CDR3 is TGTGCCACCAGTGATATAGGGACAGGGGATCGAGAAGAGACCCAGTACTTC. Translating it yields CATSDIGTGDREETQYF.